The 10 T cell receptor beta chains below were found in one sample sequenced in a study of PD-1 blockade in classical Hodgkin lymphoma. Profiled with immunoSEQ multiplex PCR; TCRdb holds only in-frame clones, not every one. The data show approximately 26,000 clones, around 81% seen once. Every patient relapsed after autologous stem cell transplantation, and brentuximab vedotin exposure varied. This sample comprised peripheral blood mononuclear cells (PBMCs), obtained before the second cycle of nivolumab. The receptors were gathered from a human donor with classical Hodgkin lymphoma.

The rearrangement links TRBV6-1 to TRBJ1-2, with D perhaps matching TRBD1 (6 bases). The V end lost 2 bases, the J end lost 8 bases, and 21 bases lay between the germline ends. CDR3 length: 16 amino acids. The V gene's germline CDR1 is MNHNS and CDR2 SASEGT. CDR3 in amino acids: CASSEKVGGPIWGYTF. The CDR3 DNA reads as TGTGCCAGCAGTGAAAAAGTGGGGGGGCCTATCTGGGGCTACACCTTC.

The J gene is TRBJ2-2, the V gene TRBV5-1; the match to TRBD2 covers 8 bases. Germline V gives CDR1 SGHRS, CDR2 YFSETQ. This CDR3 is 17 amino acids long. The J segment lost 0 bases and the V segment lost 4 bases, leaving 8 bases of the junction unmatched. The CDR3 DNA reads TGCGCCAGCAGCGCCGTGGCGGGGGGCCCGAACACCGGGGAGCTGTTTTTT. It codes for CASSAVAGGPNTGELFF.

CDR3 sequence: CASRVPGQIQPQHF. In DNA, the CDR3 is TGCGCCAGCAGAGTACCAGGACAGATTCAGCCCCAGCATTTT. This chain joins TRBV10-1 and TRBJ1-5; maybe TRBD1 (6 bases). The CDR3 loop spans 14 amino acids. From germline, CDR1 is WNHNN and CDR2 SYGVQD (reference sequence). The V end lost 6 bases, the J end lost 6 bases, and 15 bases lay between the germline ends.

This chain uses TRBV6-5 with TRBJ2-5; tentative D call: TRBD2 (5 bases). Trimming removed 7 bases at V and 4 bases at J, with 16 bases between. Germline values: CDR1 MNHEY, CDR2 SVGAGI. The CDR3 is 14 residues long. The CDR3, as DNA: TGTGCCAGCACCTGGCTAGCCGAAAGAGAGACCCAGTACTTC. Protein product: CASTWLAERETQYF.

The chain is built from TRBV12-5 and TRBJ2-6, with D perhaps assigned TRBD1 or TRBD2 (5 bases each). The CDR3 length is 18 residues. Trimming shortened V by 2 bases and J by 0 bases, and 14 bases separated the two germline ends. Germline loops: CDR1 LGHNT, CDR2 FRNRAP. The CDR3, as DNA: TGTGCTAGTGGTTTGCATGGGGGTCCCCTCTCTGGGGCCAACGTCCTGACTTTC. Its translation: CASGLHGGPLSGANVLTF.

V and J are TRBV5-1 and TRBJ2-7; no definite D call. The ends were cut back, 1 base at V and 0 bases at J, with 8 bases in the middle. The CDR3 covers 14 residues. The germline V gene has CDR1 SGHRS and CDR2 YFSETQ. CDR3 bases: TGCGCCAGCAGCTTGAGCTCAGCCTCCTACGAGCAGTACTTC. Translated: CASSLSSASYEQYF.

This chain links TRBV7-6 with TRBJ2-3; 8 nucleotides align to TRBD2. Germline assignment: CDR1 SGHVS and CDR2 FNYEAQ. The CDR3 loop spans 20 amino acids. V was pared by 1 base and J by 0 bases, with 15 bases of the junction left unmatched. CDR3 residues: CASSLVGGGQIHASTDTQYF. In nucleotides, the CDR3 is TGTGCCAGCAGCTTAGTTGGCGGGGGGCAGATACATGCTAGCACAGATACGCAGTATTTT.

The chain combines TRBV5-4 with TRBJ2-1; D gene unclear. CDR1 SGHNT and CDR2 YYREEE come from the germline V gene (reference sequence). The CDR3 is 13 amino acids. The germline V and J ends were trimmed by 4 bases and 7 bases, with 12 bases remaining between them. CDR3 loop: CASSLKNRNEQFF. CDR3 DNA: TGTGCCAGCAGCCTAAAAAATCGGAATGAGCAGTTCTTC.

The V and J genes are TRBV11-3 and TRBJ2-7; D possibly corresponds to TRBD1 (6 bases). CDR3 size: 14 residues. Germline-derived CDR1 and CDR2 are SGHNT and YENEEA. V lost 3 bases to trimming and J lost 6 bases, with 15 bases between them. The CDR3 loop reads CASSLGTDRSEQYF. CDR3 bases: TGTGCCAGCAGCTTGGGGACCGACAGGAGCGAGCAGTACTTC. Complete variable domain (other parts from reference TRBV11-3 and TRBJ2-7): EAGVVQSPRYKIIEKKQPVAFWCNPISGHNTLYWYLQNLGQGPELLIRYENEEAVDDSQLPKDRFSAERLKGVDSTLKIQPAELGDSAVYLCASSLGTDRSEQYFGPGTRLTVT.

The chain links TRBV5-8 to TRBJ2-3; D is ambiguous. The CDR3 loop spans 13 amino acids. From germline, CDR1 is SGHTS and CDR2 YDEGEE. Trimming removed 0 bases at V and 3 bases at J, with 5 bases between. CDR3 residues: CASSLASTDTQYF. In nucleotides, the CDR3 is TGTGCCAGCAGCTTGGCCTCTACAGATACGCAGTATTTT.